This TCR beta chain originates from a study of T cell responses to AZD1222 COVID-19 vaccine. The study, taken as a whole, reports: Clonal diversity was possibly underestimated; the donors were predominantly white British and more often female. Breadth and depth of Spike-specific TCRs rose after two AZD1222 doses. Vaccine-associated CD4 TCRs spanned spike, dominant at 160-218 and 743-854. Repertoires were sampled only after the peak T cell response.

As for this clone: Antigen specificity is unknown.

Sequencing used immunoSEQ multiplex PCR; TCRdb keeps in-frame clones, though not all of them. The repertoire holds more than 90,000 clones, with 88% as singletons. Unmatched junction bases numbered 10, after V lost 10 bases and J lost 0 bases. The CDR3 runs 15 residues. Germline V gene sequence: CDR1 WSHSY, CDR2 SAAADI. The gene calls are TRBV10-2 and TRBJ2-7; TRBD2 matches at 9 bases. Source: peripheral blood, taken 28 days after the second AZD1222 dose. The TCR originated in an adult who received the AZD1222 COVID-19 vaccine. The CDR3 is CATKIAGAFSYEQYF. CDR3 nucleotides: TGCGCCACCAAAATAGCGGGAGCGTTCTCCTACGAGCAGTACTTC.